This T cell receptor (beta chain) emerged from a study of neurological immune-mediated disorders. Study context: Of the multiple sclerosis patients, 34 in total, some 30 were relapsing-remitting and 3 were secondary progressive.

The time point: longitudinal time-point 1 (baseline). The unsorted libraries were generated from a total of 2 million PBMCs, which had been stored in RNAlater at -80 C. This clonotype has a count of ten or more. Its antigen is not identified. V was cut by 5 bases and J by 8 bases, with 15 bases left in between. Germline CDR1 is SEHNR and CDR2 is FQNEAQ (reference sequence). CDR3 length equals 13 residues. Findings and limits, study-wide: Phylogenetic grouping assigned the repertoires of 18 of 34 multiple sclerosis patients to a single related-CDR3 cluster, representing a possible signature.

TCRdb independently ran MiXCR on the 5' RACE reads; one entry per CDR3 protein. The sample includes under 40,000 distinct CDR3 sequences, roughly 3.1% of them seen just once. This receptor was identified in a woman aged 60-75 years with multiple sclerosis. This rearrangement joins TRBV7-9 to TRBJ1-2; D may be TRBD1 (5 bases). The sequenced sample was PBMCs. The CDR3 protein is CASSLNGGSGYTF. For the CDR3, the DNA is TGTGCCAGCAGCCTCAACGGGGGAAGCGGCTACACCTTC.